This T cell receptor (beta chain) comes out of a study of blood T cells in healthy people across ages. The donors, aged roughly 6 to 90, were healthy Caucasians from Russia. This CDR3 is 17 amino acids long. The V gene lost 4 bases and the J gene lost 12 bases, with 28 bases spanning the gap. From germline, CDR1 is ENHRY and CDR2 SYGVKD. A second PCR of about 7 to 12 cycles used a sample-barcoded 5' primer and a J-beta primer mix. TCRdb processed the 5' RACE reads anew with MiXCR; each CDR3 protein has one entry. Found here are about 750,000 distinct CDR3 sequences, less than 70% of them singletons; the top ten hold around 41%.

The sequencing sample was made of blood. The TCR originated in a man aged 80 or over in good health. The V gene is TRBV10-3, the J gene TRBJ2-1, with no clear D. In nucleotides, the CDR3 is TGTGCCATCAGTGTGATGATCGCCGGCCAGGTGTTCGGTGGGCAGTTCTTC. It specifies CAISVMIAGQVFGGQFF.